Listed here is a single T cell receptor (beta chain). Its specificity is not known. This CDR3 comprises 15 residues. The germline V gene encodes CDR1 SGHAT and CDR2 FQDESV (reference sequence). V lost 7 bases, J lost 4 bases, and 11 bases stayed unmatched. Documented time point: newly diagnosed, previously untreated cHL patient sample. Comparison samples consisted of PBMCs from newly diagnosed, untreated classical Hodgkin lymphoma. This entry belongs to a study of PD-1 blockade in classical Hodgkin lymphoma. Broader study findings: Newly diagnosed patients reportedly had lower baseline TCR diversity than healthy donors. Why the repertoires differ is still unclear, perhaps disease activity or prior therapy.

TCRdb keeps only in-frame clones here, not all; method: immunoSEQ multiplex PCR. The sample contains 17,000 or so clones, 84% of which appear only once. The TCR sequence derives from a human donor with classical Hodgkin lymphoma. The genes are TRBV11-1 and TRBJ2-3; 7 bases are a match to TRBD2. Sequencing used peripheral blood mononuclear cells (PBMCs). The CDR3 is CASNGGRTPPDTQYF. CDR3 DNA sequence: TGTGCCAGCAACGGCGGGAGAACGCCCCCAGATACGCAGTATTTT. Drawing the rest from reference TRBV11-1 and TRBJ2-3, the complete variable domain is EAEVAQSPRYKITEKSQAVAFWCDPISGHATLYWYRQILGQGPELLVQFQDESVVDDSQLPKDRFSAERLKGVDSTLKIQPAELGDSAMYLCASNGGRTPPDTQYFGPGTRLTVL.